This T cell receptor (beta chain) was recovered during a study of blood T cell repertoires in COVID-19. On the study more broadly: COVID-19 samples collected from the United States, Italy and Spain covered acute and convalescent phases. T cells, B-cell-depleted T cells, or PBMCs supplied cDNA or gDNA.

Original processing notes: Nucleated cell counts were estimated from reference gene primer amplification. Only in-frame clones appear in the TCRdb table, and some are missing; sequencing was by immunoSEQ multiplex PCR. That table furnishes V, J and clone size, whereas the DNA furnished D and trimming. The profile shows more than 100,000 clones, around 89% of them singletons. Losses at the gene ends were 0 bases for V and 4 bases for J; bases not matched to a gene: 6. The length of the CDR3 is 16 residues. Germline V gene sequence: CDR1 SGHRS, CDR2 YFSETQ. The clonotype comes from a woman between 55 and 75 years old with acute or convalescent COVID-19. This chain uses TRBV5-1 with TRBJ1-2; 10 positions match TRBD1. The sample was peripheral blood. The CDR3 reads CASSLGGQGFLYGYTF. The CDR3, as DNA: TGCGCCAGCAGCTTGGGGGGACAGGGGTTCCTCTATGGCTACACCTTC.